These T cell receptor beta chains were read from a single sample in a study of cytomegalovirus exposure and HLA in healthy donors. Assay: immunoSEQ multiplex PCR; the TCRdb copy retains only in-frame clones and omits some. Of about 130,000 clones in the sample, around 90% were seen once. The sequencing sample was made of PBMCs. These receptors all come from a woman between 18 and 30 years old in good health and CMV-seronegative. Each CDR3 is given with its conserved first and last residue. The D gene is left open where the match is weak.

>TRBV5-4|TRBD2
CASSPGLAGGDEQFF
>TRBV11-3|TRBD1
CASSDRMGPDTQYF
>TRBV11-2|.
CASSPPWGEWDTGELFF
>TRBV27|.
CASSLFVASSTDTQYF
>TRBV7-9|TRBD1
CASSPRRQGYTEAFF
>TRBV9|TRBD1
CASSVDPGQRYEQYF
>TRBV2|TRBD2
CASRRSGTSTSTDTQYF
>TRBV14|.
CASSQDIETQYF
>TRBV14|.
CASSDLQGPGELFF
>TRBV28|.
CASSLVGQETQYF
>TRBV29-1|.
CSVGSSGTSTDTQYF
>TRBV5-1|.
CASSLGGTQETQYF
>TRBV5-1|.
CASSRTGGTGYTF
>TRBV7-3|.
CASSLITGTWNEQFF
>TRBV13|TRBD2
CASSLRVAGELGEQFF
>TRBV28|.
CASSHKQVYSNQPQHF
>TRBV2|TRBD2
CASSEEGAGQETQYF
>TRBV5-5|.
CASSLEGVTYGYTF
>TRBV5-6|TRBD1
CASSPDRDYGYTF
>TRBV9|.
CASSVASSGAVYEQYF
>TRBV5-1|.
CASSPRGLQYEQYF
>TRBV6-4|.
CASSDREPGELFF
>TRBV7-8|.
CASSPTPQGSWQPQHF
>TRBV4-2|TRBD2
CASSLSGLAANQETQYF
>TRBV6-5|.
CASQQGWDTQYF
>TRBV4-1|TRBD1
CASSQEGTGVDEQYF
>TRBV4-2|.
CASSQVGRGASYEQYF
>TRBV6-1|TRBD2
CASRFRSGGANEQFF
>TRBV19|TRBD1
CASSMTGEYNEQFF
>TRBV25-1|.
CASSEPSTGFRGYTF
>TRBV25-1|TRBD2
CASTSGTYNEQFF
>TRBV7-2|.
CASSLGNLGKETQYF
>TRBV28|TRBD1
CASSLVRGRREKLFF
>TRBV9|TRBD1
CASSPGQGGYGYTF
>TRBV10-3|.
CAIAREGGRASLSSYEQYF
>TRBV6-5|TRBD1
CASSYHPGTDYEQYF
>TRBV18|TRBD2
CASSTPASGAFTSTDTQYF
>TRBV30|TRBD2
CAWDGTSGNYHEQFF
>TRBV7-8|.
CASSFGTNYGYTF
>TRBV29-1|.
CSSGQEGATQYF
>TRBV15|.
CATSRDLAQETQYF
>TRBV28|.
CASSPMLSQAADTQYF
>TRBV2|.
CASSDGERDTQYF
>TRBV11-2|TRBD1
CASSLVWTGKNIQYF
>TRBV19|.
CASSIAAVAYEQYF
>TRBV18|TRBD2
CASSPPGLAGNGEQYF
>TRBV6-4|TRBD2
CASSDSAGGPDTQYF
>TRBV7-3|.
CASSFIASGELFF
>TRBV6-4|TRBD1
CASSRDRYSYEQYF
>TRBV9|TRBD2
CASSGSSGSTGETQYF
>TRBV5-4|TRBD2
CASSGVRGSNPDTQYF
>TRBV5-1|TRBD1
CASSWTGMENQPQHF